This note documents a single T cell receptor (beta chain) sequence. Its antigen is currently unknown. This entry is derived from a study of vaccination and CD4 T cells after COVID-19. Study-level background: Post-COVID draws followed diagnosis by a median around 92 days (range 35 to 161).

From germline, CDR1 is MNHEY and CDR2 SMNVEV (reference sequence). The CDR3 runs 17 residues. V shed 6 bases and J 5 bases; nucleotides not matched to a gene: 10. Points from the study as a whole: Spike mono-reactivity marked 304 of 307 vaccine-specific clones in convalescent patients.

Sequenced with the Oncomine TCR Beta short-read assay was DNA taken from cultured CD4+ T cells. Genomic DNA was drawn out of CD4+ T cells grown in culture. TCRdb fed the PCR reads into MiXCR, producing one record per CDR3 protein. The sample includes approximately 18,000 distinct CDR3 sequences, over 35% of them seen just once. Regarding time point: late sampling 161 to 241 days after vaccination in a few convalescent patients. Treatment given: 10-day PBMC culture with coronavirus spike peptide pools or control peptides (ViraFEST assay). V usage is TRBV27 and J usage is TRBJ2-5, with 15 bases identical to TRBD2. This clonotype originated in a human donor who had recovered from COVID-19. The sample here was CD4+ T cells from blood, cultured in vitro, taken about 7 months after SARS-CoV-2 vaccination. In nucleotides, the CDR3 is TGTGCCAGCAGACCGGGACTAGCGGGAGGAGGATGGGAGACCCAGTACTTC. This encodes CASRPGLAGGGWETQYF.